This T cell receptor beta chain was recorded in a study of T cell responses to AZD1222 COVID-19 vaccine. Study background: Pooling was applied to second doses at about 4 or about 12 weeks.

Notes on the study in general: Seropositive status at baseline applied to only six AZD1222 recipients.

Only in-frame clones appear in the TCRdb table, and some are missing; sequencing was by immunoSEQ multiplex PCR. Of 55,000 to 90,000 clones detected, approximately 85% appear once; the ten largest clones hold roughly 5.4%. The V and J ends lost 0 bases and 0 bases respectively, with 3 bases between them. The CDR3 totals 13 residues. Germline CDR1 GTSNPN, CDR2 SVGIG (reference sequence). Remarks on this clone: The antigen is unknown.

The specimen was peripheral blood, collected on day 0 of AZD1222 vaccination. The clonotype comes from an adult in good health. V usage is TRBV30 and J usage is TRBJ1-3; D ambiguous. The CDR3 here is CAWSVSSGNTIYF. In nucleotides, the CDR3 is TGTGCCTGGAGTGTCAGCTCTGGAAACACCATATATTTT.